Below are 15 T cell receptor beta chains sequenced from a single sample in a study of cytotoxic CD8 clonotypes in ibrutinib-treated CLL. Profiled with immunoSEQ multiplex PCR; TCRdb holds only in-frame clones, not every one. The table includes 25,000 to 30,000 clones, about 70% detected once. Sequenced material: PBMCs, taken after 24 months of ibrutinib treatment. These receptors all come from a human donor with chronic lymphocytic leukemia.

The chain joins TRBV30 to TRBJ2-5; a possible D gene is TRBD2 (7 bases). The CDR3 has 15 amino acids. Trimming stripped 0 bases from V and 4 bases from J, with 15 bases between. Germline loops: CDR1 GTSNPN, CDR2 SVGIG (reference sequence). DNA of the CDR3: TGTGCCTGGAGTGTATCGGGGGGCCCCGGAGAGACCCAGTACTTC. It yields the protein CAWSVSGGPGETQYF.

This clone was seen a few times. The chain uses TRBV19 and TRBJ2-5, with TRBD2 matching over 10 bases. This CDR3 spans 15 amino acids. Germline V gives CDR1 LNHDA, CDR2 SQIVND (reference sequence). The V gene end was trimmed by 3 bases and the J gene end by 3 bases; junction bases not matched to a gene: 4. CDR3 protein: CASSILAGEKETQYF. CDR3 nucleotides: TGTGCCAGTAGTATTCTAGCGGGGGAGAAAGAGACCCAGTACTTC.

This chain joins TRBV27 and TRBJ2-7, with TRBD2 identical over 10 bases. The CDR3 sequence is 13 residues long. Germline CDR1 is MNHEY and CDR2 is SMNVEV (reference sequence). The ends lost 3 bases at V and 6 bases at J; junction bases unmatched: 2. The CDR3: CASSLGLASEQYF. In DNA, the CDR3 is TGTGCCAGCAGTTTGGGACTAGCGTCCGAGCAGTACTTC.

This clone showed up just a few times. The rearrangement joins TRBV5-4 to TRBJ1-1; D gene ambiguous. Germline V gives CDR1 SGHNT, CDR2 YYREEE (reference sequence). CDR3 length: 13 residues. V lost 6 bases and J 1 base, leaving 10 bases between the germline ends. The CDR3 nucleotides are TGTGCCAGCACCGTATTAGGGAACACTGAAGCTTTCTTT. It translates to CASTVLGNTEAFF.

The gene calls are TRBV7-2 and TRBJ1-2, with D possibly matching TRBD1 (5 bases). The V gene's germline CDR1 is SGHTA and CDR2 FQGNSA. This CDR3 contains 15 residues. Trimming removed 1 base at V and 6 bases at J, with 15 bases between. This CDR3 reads CASSLVFRGRDGYTF. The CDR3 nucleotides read TGTGCCAGCAGCTTAGTATTTCGTGGCAGGGATGGCTACACCTTC.

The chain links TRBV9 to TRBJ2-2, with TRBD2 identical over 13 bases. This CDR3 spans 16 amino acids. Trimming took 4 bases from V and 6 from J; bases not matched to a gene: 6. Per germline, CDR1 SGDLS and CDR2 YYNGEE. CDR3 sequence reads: CASSSTSGGGAGELFF. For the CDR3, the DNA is TGTGCCAGCAGCTCCACTAGCGGGGGGGGAGCCGGGGAGCTGTTTTTT.

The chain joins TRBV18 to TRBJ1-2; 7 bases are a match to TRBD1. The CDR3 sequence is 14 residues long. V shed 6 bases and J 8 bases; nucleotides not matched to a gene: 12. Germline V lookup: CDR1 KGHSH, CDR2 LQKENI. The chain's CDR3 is CASSRTGVDEGYTF. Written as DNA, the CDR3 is TGTGCCAGCTCCCGTACAGGGGTTGACGAGGGCTACACCTTC.

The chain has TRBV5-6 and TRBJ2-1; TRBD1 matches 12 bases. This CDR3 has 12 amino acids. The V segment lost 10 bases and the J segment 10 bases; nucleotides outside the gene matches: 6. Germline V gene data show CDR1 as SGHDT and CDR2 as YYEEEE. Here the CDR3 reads CAAGQGAREQFF. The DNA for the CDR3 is TGTGCCGCGGGACAGGGGGCTCGCGAGCAGTTCTTC. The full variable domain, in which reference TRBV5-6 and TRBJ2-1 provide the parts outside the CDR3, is DAGVTQSPTHLIKTRGQQVTLRCSPKSGHDTVSWYQQALGQGPQFIFQYYEEEERQRGNFPDRFSGHQFPNYSSELNVNALLLGDSALYLCAAGQGAREQFFGPGTRLTVL.

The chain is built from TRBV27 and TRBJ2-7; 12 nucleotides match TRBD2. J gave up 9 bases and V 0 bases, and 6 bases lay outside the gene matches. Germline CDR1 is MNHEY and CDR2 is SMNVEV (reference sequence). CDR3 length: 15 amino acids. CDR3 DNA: TGTGCCAGCAGTTTATCGACTAGCGGGGGAGTTGGGCAGTACTTC. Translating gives CASSLSTSGGVGQYF.

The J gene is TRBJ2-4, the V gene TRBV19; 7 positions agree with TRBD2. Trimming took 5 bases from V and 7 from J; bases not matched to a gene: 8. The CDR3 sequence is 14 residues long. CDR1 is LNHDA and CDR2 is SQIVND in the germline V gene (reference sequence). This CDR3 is CASSPRLRGNIQYF. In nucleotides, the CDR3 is TGTGCCAGTAGTCCCCGACTGCGGGGGAACATTCAGTACTTC. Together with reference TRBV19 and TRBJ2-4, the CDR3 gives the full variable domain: DGGITQSPKYLFRKEGQNVTLSCEQNLNHDAMYWYRQDPGQGLRLIYYSQIVNDFQKGDIAEGYSVSREKKESFPLTVTSAQKNPTAFYLCASSPRLRGNIQYFGAGTRLSVL.

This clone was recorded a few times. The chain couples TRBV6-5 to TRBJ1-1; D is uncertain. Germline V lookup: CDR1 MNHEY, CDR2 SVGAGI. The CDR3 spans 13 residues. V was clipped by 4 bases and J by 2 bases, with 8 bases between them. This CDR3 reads CASSSLPNTEAFF. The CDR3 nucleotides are TGTGCCAGCAGTTCATTGCCTAACACTGAAGCTTTCTTT.

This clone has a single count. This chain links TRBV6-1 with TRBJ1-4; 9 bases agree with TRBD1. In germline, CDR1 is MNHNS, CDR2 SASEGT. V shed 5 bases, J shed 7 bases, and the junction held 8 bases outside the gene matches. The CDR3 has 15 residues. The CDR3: CASSFRGTGSEKLFF. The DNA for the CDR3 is TGTGCCAGCAGTTTCCGAGGGACAGGGTCTGAAAAACTGTTTTTT.

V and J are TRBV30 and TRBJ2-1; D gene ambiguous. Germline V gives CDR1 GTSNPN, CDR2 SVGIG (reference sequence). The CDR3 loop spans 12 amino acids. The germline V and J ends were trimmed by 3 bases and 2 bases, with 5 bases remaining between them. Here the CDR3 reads CAWRGAYNEQFF. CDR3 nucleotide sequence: TGTGCCTGGAGAGGAGCCTACAATGAGCAGTTCTTC.

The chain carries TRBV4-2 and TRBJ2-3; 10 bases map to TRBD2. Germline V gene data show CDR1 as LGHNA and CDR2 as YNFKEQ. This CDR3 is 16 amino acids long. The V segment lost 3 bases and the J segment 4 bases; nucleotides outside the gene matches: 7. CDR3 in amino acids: CASSHDSGGPSDTQYF. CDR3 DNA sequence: TGTGCCAGCAGCCATGATAGCGGGGGGCCGTCAGATACGCAGTATTTT.

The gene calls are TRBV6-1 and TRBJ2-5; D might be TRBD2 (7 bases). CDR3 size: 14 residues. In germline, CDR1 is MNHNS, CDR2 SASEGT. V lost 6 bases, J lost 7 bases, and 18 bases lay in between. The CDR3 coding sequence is TGTGCCAGCAGGAGGGGGGGGATGGAAGGGACCCAGTACTTC. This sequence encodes CASRRGGMEGTQYF.